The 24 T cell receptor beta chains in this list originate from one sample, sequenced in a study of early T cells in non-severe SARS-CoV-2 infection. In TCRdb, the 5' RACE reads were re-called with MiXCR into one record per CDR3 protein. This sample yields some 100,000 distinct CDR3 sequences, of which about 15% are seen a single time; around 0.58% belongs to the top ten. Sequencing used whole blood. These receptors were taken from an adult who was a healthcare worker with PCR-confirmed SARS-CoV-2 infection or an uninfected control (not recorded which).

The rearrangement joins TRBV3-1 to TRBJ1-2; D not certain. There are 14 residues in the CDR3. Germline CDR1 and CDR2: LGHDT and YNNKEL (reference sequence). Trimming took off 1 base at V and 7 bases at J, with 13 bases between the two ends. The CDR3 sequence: CASSQGLAVRGYTF. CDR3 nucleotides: TGTGCCAGCAGCCAAGGCTTGGCAGTACGTGGCTACACCTTC.

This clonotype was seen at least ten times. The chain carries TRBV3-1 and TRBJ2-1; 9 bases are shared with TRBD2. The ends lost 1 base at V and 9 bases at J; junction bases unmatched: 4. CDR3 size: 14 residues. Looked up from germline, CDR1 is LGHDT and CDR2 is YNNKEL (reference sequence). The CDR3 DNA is TGTGCCAGCAGCCAAGGACTAGCGGTGACTGAGCAGTTCTTC. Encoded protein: CASSQGLAVTEQFF.

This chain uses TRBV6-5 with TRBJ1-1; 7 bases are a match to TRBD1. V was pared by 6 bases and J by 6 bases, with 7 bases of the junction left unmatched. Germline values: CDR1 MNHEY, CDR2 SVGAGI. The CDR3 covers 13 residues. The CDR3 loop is CASRRGTVAEAFF. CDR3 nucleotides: TGTGCCAGCAGGAGAGGGACAGTCGCTGAAGCTTTCTTT.

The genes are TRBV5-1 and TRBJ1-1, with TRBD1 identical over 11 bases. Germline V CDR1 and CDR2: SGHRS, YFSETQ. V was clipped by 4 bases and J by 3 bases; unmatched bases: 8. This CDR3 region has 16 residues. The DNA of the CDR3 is TGCGCCAGCAGCCTGGCCCCGGGACAGGGGGACACTGAAGCTTTCTTT. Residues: CASSLAPGQGDTEAFF.

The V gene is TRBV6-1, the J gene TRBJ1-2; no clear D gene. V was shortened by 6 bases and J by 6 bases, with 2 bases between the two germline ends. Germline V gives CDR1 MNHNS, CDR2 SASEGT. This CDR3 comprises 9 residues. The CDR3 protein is CASRDGYTF. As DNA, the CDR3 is TGTGCCAGCAGGGATGGCTACACCTTC.

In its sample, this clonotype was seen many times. CDR3 DNA sequence: TGTGCCAGCTCCATTATCGGGACAGGTAATGAGCAGTTCTTC. Amino acids: CASSIIGTGNEQFF. The rearrangement joins TRBV18 to TRBJ2-1; TRBD1 matches at 8 bases. The CDR3 totals 14 residues. Germline V CDR1 and CDR2: KGHSH, LQKENI. V lost 6 bases, J lost 7 bases, and 8 bases stayed unmatched.

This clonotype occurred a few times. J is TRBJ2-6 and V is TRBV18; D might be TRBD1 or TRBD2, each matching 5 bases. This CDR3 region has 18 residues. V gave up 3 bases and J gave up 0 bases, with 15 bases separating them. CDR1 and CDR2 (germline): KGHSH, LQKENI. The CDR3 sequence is CASSPVGASFSGANVLTF. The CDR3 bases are TGTGCCAGCTCACCTGTCGGGGCGTCCTTCTCTGGGGCCAACGTCCTGACTTTC. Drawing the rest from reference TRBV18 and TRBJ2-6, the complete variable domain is NAGVMQNPRHLVRRRGQEARLRCSPMKGHSHVYWYRQLPEEGLKFMVYLQKENIIDESGMPKERFSAEFPKEGPSILRIQQVVRGDSAAYFCASSPVGASFSGANVLTFGAGSRLTVL.

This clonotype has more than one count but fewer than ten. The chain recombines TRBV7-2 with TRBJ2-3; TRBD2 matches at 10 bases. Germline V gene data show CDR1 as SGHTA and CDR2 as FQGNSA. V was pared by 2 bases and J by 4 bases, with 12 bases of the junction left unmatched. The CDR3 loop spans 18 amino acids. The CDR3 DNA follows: TGTGCCAGCAGCTTAACGAGGCTAGCGGGGGTCTCTTCAGATACGCAGTATTTT. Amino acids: CASSLTRLAGVSSDTQYF.

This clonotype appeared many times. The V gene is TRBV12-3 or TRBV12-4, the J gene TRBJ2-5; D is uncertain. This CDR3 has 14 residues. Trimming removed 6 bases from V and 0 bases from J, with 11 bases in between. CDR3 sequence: CASSPERYQETQYF. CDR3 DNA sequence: TGTGCCAGCAGCCCCGAACGGTACCAAGAGACCCAGTACTTC.

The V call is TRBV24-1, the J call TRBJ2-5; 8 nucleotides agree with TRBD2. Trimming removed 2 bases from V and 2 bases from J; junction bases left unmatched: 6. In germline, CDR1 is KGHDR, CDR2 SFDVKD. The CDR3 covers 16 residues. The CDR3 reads CATSDWGSGKQETQYF. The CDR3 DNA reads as TGTGCCACCAGTGATTGGGGTAGCGGGAAACAAGAGACCCAGTACTTC.

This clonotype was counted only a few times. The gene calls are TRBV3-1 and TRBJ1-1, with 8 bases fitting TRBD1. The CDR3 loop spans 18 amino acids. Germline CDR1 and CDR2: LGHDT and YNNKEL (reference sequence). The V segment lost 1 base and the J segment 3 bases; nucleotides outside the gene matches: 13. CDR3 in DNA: TGTGCCAGCAGCCAAGCAAAGACTCCAAGGACAGGGCACACTGAAGCTTTCTTT. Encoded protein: CASSQAKTPRTGHTEAFF. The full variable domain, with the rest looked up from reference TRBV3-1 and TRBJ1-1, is DTAVSQTPKYLVTQMGNDKSIKCEQNLGHDTMYWYKQDSKKFLKIMFSYNNKELIINETVPNRFSPKSPDKAHLNLHINSLELGDSAVYFCASSQAKTPRTGHTEAFFGQGTRLTVV.

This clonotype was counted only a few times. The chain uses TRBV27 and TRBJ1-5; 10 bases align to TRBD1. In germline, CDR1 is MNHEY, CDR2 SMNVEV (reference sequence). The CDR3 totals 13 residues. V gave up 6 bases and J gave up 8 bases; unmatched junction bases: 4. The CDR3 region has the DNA TGTGCCAGCAGCGACAGGGGGCATAAGCCCCAGCATTTT. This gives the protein CASSDRGHKPQHF.

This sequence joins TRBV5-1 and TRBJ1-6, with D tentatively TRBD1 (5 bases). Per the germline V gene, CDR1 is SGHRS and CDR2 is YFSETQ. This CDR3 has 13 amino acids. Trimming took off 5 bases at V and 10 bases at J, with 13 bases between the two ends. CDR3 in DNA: TGCGCCAGCAGGGGAGGGGATCAATCACCCCTCCACTTT. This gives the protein CASRGGDQSPLHF.

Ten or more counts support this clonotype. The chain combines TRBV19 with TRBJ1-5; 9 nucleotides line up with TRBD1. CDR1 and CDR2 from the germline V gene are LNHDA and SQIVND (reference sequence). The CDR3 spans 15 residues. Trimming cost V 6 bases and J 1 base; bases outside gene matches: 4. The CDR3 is CASREDRGSNQPQHF. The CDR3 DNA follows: TGTGCCAGTAGGGAGGACAGGGGAAGCAATCAGCCCCAGCATTTT. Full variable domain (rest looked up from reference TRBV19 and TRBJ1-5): DGGITQSPKYLFRKEGQNVTLSCEQNLNHDAMYWYRQDPGQGLRLIYYSQIVNDFQKGDIAEGYSVSREKKESFPLTVTSAQKNPTAFYLCASREDRGSNQPQHFGDGTRLSIL.

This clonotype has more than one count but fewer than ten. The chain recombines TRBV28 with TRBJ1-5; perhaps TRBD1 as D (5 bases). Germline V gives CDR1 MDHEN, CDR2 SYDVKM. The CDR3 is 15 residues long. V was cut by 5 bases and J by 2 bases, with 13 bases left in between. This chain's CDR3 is CASSGQDIGNQPQHF. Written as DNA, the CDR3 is TGTGCCAGCAGTGGGCAGGACATCGGCAATCAGCCCCAGCATTTT.

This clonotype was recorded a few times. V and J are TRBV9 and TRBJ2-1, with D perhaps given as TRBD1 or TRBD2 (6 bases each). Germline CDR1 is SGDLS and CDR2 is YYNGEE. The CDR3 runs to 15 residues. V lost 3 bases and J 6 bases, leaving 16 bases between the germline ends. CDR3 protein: CASSEGGARGNEQFF. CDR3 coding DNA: TGTGCCAGCAGCGAGGGGGGCGCGCGAGGCAATGAGCAGTTCTTC.

The CDR3 sequence is CASSYSSGINQPQHF. In DNA, the CDR3 is TGTGCCAGCAGTTACTCCTCGGGGATCAATCAGCCCCAGCATTTT. The V and J genes are TRBV6-5 and TRBJ1-5; D unresolved. This CDR3 is 15 amino acids long. CDR1 and CDR2 (germline): MNHEY, SVGAGI. The V end lost 0 bases, the J end lost 3 bases, and 9 bases lay between the germline ends.

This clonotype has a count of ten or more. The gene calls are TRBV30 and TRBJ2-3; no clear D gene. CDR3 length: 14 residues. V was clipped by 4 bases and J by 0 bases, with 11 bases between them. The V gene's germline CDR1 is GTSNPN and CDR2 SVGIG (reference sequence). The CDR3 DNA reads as TGTGCCTGGAATCCAGGACCTAGCACAGATACGCAGTATTTT. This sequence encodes CAWNPGPSTDTQYF.

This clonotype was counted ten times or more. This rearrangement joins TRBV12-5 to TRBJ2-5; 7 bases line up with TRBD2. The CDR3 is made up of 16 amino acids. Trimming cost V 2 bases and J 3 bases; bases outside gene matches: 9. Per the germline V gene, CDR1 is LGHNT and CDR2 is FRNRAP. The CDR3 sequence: CASGLLVMGGEETQYF. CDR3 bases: TGTGCTAGTGGTTTGTTGGTCATGGGAGGGGAAGAGACCCAGTACTTC.

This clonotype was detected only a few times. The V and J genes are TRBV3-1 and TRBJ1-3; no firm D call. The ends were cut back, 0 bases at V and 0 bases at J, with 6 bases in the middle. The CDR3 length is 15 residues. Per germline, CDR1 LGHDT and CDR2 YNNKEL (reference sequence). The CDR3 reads CASSQEKVSGNTIYF. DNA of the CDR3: TGTGCCAGCAGCCAAGAGAAGGTCTCTGGAAACACCATATATTTT.

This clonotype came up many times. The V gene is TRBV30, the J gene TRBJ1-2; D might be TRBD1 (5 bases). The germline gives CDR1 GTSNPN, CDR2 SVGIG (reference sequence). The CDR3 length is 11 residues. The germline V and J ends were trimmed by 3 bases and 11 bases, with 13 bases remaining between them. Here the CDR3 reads CAWRPGQRYTF. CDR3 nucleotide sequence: TGTGCCTGGAGGCCCGGACAACGATACACCTTC.

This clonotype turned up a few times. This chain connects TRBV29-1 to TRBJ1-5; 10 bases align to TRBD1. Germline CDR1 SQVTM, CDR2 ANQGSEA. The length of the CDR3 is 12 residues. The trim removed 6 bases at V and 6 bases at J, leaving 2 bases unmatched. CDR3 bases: TGCAGCGTGGGACAGGGGTTTCAGCCCCAGCATTTT. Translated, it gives CSVGQGFQPQHF. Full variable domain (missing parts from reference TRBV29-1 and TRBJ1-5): SAVISQKPSRDICQRGTSLTIQCQVDSQVTMMFWYRQQPGQSLTLIATANQGSEATYESGFVIDKFPISRPNLTFSTLTVSNMSPEDSSIYLCSVGQGFQPQHFGDGTRLSIL.

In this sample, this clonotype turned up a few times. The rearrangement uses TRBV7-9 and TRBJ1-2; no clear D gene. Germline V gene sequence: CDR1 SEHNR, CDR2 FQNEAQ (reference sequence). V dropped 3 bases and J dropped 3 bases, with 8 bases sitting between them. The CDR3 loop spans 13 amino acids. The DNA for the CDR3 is TGTGCCAGCAGCTTTGGGTACGACTATGGCTACACCTTC. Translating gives CASSFGYDYGYTF.

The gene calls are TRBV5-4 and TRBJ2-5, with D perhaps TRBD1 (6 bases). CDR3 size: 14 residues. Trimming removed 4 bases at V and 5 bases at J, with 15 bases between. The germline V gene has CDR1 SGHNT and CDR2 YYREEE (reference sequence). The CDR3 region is CASSRDIAQETQYF. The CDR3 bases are TGTGCCAGCAGCCGGGACATTGCCCAGGAGACCCAGTACTTC.